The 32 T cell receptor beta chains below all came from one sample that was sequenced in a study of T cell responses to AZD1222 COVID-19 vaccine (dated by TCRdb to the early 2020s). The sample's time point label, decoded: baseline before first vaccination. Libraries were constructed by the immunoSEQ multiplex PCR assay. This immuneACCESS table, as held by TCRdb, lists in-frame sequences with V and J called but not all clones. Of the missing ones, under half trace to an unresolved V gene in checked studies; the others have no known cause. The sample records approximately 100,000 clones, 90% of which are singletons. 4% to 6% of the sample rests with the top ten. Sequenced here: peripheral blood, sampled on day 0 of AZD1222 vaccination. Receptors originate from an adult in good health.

CDR3 bases: TGTGCCAGCAGTTTACGAGTGTCAAAAAACAATGAGCAGTTCTTC. It is translated as CASSLRVSKNNEQFF. The chain has TRBV27 and TRBJ2-1; D is unresolved. There are 15 residues in the CDR3. CDR1 and CDR2 from the germline V gene are MNHEY and SMNVEV (reference sequence). Trimming removed 2 bases from V and 5 bases from J, with 13 bases in between.

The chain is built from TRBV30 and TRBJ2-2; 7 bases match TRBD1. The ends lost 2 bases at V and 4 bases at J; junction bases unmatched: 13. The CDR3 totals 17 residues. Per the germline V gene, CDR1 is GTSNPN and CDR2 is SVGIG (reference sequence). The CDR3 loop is CAWSPGWSQGVTGELFF. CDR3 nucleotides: TGTGCCTGGAGTCCCGGCTGGAGCCAGGGGGTCACCGGGGAGCTGTTTTTT.

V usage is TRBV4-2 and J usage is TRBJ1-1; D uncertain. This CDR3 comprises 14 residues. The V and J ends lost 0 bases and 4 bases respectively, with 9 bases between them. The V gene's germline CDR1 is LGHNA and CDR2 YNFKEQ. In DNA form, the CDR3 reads TGTGCCAGCAGCCAAGATCTCTTGAGCACTGAAGCTTTCTTT. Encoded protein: CASSQDLLSTEAFF.

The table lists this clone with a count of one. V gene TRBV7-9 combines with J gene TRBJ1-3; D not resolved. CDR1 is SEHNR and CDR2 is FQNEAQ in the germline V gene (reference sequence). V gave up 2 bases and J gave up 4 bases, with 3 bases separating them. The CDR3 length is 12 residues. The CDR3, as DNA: TGTGCCAGCAGCTTATTAGGAAACACCATATATTTT. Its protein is CASSLLGNTIYF. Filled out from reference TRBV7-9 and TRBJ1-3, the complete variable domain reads DTGVSQNPRHKITKRGQNVTFRCDPISEHNRLYWYRQTLGQGPEFLTYFQNEAQLEKSRLLSDRFSAERPKGSFSTLEIQRTEQGDSAMYLCASSLLGNTIYFGEGSWLTVV.

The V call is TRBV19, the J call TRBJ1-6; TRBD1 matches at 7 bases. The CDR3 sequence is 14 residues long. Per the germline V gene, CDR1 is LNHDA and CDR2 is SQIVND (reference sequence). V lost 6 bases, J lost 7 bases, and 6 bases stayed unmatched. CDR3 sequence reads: CASSQGVSNSPLHF. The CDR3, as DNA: TGTGCCAGTAGCCAGGGGGTCTCAAATTCACCCCTCCACTTT.

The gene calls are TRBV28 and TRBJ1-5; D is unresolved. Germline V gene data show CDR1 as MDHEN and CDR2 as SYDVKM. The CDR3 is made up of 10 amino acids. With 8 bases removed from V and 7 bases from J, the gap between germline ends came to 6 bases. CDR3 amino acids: CASYGQPQHF. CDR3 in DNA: TGTGCCAGCTACGGCCAGCCCCAGCATTTT.

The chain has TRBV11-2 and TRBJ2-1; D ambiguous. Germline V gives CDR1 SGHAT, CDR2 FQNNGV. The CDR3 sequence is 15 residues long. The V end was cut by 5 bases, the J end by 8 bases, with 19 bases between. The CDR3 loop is CASSPRAETDYEQFF. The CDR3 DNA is TGTGCCAGCAGCCCCCGGGCCGAAACTGATTATGAGCAGTTCTTC.

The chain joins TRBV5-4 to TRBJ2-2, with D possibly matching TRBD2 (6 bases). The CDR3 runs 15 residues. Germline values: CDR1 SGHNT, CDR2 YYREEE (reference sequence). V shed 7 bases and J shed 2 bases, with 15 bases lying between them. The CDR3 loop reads CASGRAGHNTGELFF. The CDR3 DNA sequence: TGTGCCAGCGGACGTGCGGGGCATAACACCGGGGAGCTGTTTTTT. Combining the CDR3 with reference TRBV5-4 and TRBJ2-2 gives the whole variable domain ETGVTQSPTHLIKTRGQQVTLRCSSQSGHNTVSWYQQALGQGPQFIFQYYREEENGRGNFPPRFSGLQFPNYSSELNVNALELDDSALYLCASGRAGHNTGELFFGEGSRLTVL.

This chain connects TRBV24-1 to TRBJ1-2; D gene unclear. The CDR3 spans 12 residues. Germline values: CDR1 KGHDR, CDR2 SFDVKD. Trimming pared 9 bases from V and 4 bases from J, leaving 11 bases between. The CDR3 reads CATHDGIYGYTF. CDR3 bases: TGTGCCACCCACGATGGAATCTATGGCTACACCTTC.

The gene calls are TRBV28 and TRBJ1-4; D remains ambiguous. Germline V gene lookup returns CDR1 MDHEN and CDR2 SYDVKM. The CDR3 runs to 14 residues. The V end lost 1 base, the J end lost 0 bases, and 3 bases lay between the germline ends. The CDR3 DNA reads TGTGCCAGCAGTTTATCGACAACTAATGAAAAACTGTTTTTT. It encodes CASSLSTTNEKLFF.

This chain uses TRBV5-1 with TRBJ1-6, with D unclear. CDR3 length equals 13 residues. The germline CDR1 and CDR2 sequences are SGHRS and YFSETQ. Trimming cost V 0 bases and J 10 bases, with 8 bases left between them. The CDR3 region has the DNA TGCGCCAGCAGCTTGGCAGGACTGTCACCCCTCCACTTT. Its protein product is CASSLAGLSPLHF.

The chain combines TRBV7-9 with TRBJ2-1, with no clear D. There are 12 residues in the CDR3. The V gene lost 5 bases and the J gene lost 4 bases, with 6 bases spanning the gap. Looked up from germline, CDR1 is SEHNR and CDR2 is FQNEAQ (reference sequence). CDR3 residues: CASSPKYNEQFF. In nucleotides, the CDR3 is TGTGCCAGCAGCCCCAAATACAATGAGCAGTTCTTC.

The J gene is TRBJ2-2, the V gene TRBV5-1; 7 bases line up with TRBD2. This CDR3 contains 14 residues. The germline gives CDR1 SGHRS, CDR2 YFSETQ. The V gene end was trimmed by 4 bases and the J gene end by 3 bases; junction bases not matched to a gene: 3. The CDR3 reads CASSPAGDTGELFF. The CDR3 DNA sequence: TGCGCCAGCAGCCCTGCGGGAGACACCGGGGAGCTGTTTTTT.

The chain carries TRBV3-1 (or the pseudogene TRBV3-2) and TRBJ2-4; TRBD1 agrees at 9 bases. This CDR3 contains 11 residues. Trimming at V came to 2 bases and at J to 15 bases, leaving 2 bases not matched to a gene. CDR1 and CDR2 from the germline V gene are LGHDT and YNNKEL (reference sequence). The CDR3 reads CASSQRDRVYF. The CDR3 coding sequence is TGTGCCAGCAGCCAAAGGGACAGGGTGTACTTC.

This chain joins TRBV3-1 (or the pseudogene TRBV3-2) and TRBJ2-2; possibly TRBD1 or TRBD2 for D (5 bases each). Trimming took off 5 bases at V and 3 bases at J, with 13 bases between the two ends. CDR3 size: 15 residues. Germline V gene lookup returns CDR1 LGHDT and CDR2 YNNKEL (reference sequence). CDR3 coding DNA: TGTGCCAGCAGCACCCGGGACCCACACACCGGGGAGCTGTTTTTT. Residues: CASSTRDPHTGELFF.

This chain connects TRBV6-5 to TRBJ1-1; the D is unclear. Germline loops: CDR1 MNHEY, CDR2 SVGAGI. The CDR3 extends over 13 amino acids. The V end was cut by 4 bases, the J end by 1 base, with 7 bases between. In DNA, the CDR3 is TGTGCCAGCAGTTTAAGGCCGAACACTGAAGCTTTCTTT. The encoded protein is CASSLRPNTEAFF.

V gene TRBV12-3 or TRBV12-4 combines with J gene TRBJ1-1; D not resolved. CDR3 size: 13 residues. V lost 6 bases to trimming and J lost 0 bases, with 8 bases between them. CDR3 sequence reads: CASRGQMNTEAFF. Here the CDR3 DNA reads TGTGCCAGCAGGGGTCAAATGAACACTGAAGCTTTCTTT.

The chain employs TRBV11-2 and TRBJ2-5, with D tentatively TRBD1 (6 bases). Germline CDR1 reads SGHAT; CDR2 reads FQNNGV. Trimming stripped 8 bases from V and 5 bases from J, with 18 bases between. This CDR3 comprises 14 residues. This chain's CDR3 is CASGKTGSWETQYF. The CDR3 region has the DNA TGTGCCAGCGGAAAAACAGGGTCGTGGGAGACCCAGTACTTC.

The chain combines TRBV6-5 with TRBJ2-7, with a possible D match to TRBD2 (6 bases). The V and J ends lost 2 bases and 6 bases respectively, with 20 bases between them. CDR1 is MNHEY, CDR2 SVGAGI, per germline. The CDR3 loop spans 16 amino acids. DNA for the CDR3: TGTGCCAGCAGTTACCGCGCGGGGTCCTACCCGACCGAGCAGTACTTC. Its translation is CASSYRAGSYPTEQYF.

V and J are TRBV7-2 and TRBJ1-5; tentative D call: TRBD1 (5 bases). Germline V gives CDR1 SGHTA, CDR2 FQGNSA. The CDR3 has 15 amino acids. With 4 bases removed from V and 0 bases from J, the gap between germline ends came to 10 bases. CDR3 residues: CASSSFGTSNQPQHF. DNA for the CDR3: TGTGCCAGCAGCTCCTTCGGGACTAGCAATCAGCCCCAGCATTTT.

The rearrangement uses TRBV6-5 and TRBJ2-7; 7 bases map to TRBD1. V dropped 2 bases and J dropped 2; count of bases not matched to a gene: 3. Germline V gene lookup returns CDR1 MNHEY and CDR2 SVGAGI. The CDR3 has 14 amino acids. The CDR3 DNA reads TGTGCCAGCAGTTACGAGACAGGGACCTACGAGCAGTACTTC. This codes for CASSYETGTYEQYF.

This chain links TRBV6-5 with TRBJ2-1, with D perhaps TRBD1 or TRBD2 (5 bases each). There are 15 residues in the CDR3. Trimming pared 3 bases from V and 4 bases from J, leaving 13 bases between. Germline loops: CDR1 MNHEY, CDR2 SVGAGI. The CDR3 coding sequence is TGTGCCAGCAGTTATGAGAGGGGTGGGTACAATGAGCAGTTCTTC. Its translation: CASSYERGGYNEQFF.

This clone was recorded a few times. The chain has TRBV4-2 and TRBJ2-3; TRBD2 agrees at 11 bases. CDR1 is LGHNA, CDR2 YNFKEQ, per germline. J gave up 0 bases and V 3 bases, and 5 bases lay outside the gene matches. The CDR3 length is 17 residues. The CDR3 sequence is CASSQVTSGVSTDTQYF. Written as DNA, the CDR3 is TGTGCCAGCAGCCAGGTGACTAGCGGGGTGAGCACAGATACGCAGTATTTT.

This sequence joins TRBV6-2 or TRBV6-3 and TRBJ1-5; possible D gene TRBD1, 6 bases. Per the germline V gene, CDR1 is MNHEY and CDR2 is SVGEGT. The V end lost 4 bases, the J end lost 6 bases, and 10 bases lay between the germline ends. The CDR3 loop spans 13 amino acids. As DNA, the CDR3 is TGTGCCAGCAGTTCGAGGGGGGGTCAGCCCCAGCATTTT. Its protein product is CASSSRGGQPQHF.

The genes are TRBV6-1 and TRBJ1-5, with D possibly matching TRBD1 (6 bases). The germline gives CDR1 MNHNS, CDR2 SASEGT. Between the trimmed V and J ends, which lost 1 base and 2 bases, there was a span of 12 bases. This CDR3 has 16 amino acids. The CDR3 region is CASSEVGGARNQPQHF. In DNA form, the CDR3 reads TGTGCCAGCAGTGAAGTAGGGGGTGCGCGCAATCAGCCCCAGCATTTT.

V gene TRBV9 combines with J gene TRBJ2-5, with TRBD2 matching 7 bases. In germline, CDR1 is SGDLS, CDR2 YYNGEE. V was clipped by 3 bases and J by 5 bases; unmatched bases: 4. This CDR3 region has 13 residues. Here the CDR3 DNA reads TGTGCCAGCAGCGCAGCAGCGGGGGAGACCCAGTACTTC. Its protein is CASSAAAGETQYF.

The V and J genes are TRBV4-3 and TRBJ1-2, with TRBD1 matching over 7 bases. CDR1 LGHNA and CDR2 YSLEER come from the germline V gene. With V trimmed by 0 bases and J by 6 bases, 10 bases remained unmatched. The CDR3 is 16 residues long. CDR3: CASSQDRGQKRDGYTF. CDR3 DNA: TGCGCCAGCAGCCAAGATAGGGGACAGAAAAGGGATGGCTACACCTTC.

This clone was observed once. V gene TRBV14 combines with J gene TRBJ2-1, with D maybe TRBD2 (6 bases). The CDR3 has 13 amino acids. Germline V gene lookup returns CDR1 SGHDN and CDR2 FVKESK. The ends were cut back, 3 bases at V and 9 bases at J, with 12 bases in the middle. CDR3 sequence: CASSHLAFAEQFF. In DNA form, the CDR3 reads TGTGCCAGCAGCCATCTAGCGTTTGCTGAGCAGTTCTTC.

This chain's CDR3 is CASSWTSGSNTGELFF. The CDR3 DNA reads TGTGCCAGCAGCTGGACTAGCGGATCGAACACCGGGGAGCTGTTTTTT. This sequence joins TRBV5-6 and TRBJ2-2; 10 bases are shared with TRBD2. Germline lookup yields CDR1 SGHDT and CDR2 YYEEEE. Germline trimming cut 3 bases from V and 0 bases from J; bases unmatched to any gene: 2. The CDR3 totals 16 residues. Combining the CDR3 with reference TRBV5-6 and TRBJ2-2 gives the whole variable domain DAGVTQSPTHLIKTRGQQVTLRCSPKSGHDTVSWYQQALGQGPQFIFQYYEEEERQRGNFPDRFSGHQFPNYSSELNVNALLLGDSALYLCASSWTSGSNTGELFFGEGSRLTVL.

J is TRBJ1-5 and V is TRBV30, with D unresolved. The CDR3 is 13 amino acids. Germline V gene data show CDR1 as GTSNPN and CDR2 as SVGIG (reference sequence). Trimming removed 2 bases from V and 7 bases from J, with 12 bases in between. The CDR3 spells CAWSRGWQQPQHF. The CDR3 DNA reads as TGTGCCTGGAGTAGAGGTTGGCAGCAGCCCCAGCATTTT.

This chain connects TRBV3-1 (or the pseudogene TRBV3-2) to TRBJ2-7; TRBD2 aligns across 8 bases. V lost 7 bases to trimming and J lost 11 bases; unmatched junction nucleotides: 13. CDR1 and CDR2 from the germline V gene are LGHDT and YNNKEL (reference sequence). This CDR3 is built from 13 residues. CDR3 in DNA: TGTGCCAGCACCCTAGGGGCGGGGGGAACCAAGTACTTC. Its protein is CASTLGAGGTKYF.

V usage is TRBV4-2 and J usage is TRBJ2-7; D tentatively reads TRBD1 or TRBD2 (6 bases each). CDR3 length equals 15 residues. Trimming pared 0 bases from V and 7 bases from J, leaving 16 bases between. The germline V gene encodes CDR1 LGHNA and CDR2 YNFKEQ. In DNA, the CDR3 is TGTGCCAGCAGCCAAGATCTATGGGGGGCGGGAGAGCAGTACTTC. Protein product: CASSQDLWGAGEQYF.